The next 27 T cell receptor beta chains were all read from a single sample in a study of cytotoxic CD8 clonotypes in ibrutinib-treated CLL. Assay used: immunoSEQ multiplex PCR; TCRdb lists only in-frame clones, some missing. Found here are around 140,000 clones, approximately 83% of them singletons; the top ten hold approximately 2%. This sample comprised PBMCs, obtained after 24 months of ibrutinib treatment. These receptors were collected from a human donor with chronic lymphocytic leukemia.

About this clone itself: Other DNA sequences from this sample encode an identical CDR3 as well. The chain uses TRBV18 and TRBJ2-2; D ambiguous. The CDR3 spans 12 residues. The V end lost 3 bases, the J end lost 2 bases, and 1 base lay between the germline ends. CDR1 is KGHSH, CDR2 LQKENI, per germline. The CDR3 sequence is CASSPNTGELFF. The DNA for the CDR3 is TGTGCCAGCTCACCCAACACCGGGGAGCTGTTTTTT.

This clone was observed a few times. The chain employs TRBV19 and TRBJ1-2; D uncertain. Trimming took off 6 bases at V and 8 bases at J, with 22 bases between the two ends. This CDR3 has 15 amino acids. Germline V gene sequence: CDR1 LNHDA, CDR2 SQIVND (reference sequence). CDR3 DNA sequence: TGTGCCAGTAGCCCAGGTCCTGGATCCCTTGGGGGCTACACCTTC. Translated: CASSPGPGSLGGYTF.

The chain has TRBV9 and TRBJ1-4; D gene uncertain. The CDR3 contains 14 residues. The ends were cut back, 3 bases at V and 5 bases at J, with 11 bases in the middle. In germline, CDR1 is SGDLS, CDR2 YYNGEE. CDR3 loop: CASSGAETNEKLFF. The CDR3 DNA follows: TGTGCCAGCAGCGGGGCGGAGACGAATGAAAAACTGTTTTTT.

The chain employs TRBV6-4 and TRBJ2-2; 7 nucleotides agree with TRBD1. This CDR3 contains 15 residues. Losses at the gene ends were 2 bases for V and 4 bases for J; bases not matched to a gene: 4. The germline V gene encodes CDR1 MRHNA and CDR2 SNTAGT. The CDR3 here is CASSDPGQSTGELFF. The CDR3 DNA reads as TGTGCCAGCAGTGACCCGGGACAGTCCACCGGGGAGCTGTTTTTT.

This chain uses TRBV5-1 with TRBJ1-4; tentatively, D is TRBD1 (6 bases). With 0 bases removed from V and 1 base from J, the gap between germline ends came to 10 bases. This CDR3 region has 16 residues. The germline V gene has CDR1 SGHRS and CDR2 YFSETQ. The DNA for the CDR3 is TGCGCCAGCAGCTTGGCCTTACAGGGAACTAATGAAAAACTGTTTTTT. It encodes CASSLALQGTNEKLFF.

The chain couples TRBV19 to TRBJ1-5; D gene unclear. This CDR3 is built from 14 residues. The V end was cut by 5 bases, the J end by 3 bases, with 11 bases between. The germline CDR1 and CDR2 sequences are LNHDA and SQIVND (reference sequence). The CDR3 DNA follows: TGTGCCAGTAGTGATTACTTTCTCAATCAGCCCCAGCATTTT. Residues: CASSDYFLNQPQHF. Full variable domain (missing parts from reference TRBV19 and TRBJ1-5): DGGITQSPKYLFRKEGQNVTLSCEQNLNHDAMYWYRQDPGQGLRLIYYSQIVNDFQKGDIAEGYSVSREKKESFPLTVTSAQKNPTAFYLCASSDYFLNQPQHFGDGTRLSIL.

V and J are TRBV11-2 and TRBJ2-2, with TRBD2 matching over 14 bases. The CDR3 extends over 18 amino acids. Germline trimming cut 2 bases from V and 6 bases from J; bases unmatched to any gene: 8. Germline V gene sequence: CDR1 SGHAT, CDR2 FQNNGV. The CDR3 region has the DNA TGTGCCAGCAGCTTAAGGACTAGCGGGAGGACCGGGCCCGGGGAGCTGTTTTTT. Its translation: CASSLRTSGRTGPGELFF.

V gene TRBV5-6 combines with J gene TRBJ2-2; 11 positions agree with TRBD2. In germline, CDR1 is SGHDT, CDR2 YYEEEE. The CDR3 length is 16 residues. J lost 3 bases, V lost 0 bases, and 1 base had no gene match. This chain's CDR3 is CASSLAGLADTGELFF. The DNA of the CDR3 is TGTGCCAGCAGCTTGGCGGGACTAGCGGACACCGGGGAGCTGTTTTTT.

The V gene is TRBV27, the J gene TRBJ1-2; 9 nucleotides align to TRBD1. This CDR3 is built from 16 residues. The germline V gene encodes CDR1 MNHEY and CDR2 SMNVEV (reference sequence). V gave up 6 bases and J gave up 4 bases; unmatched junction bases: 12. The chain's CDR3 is CASRPRQGGIGYGYTF. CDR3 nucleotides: TGTGCCAGCAGACCTAGACAGGGGGGCATAGGCTATGGCTACACCTTC.

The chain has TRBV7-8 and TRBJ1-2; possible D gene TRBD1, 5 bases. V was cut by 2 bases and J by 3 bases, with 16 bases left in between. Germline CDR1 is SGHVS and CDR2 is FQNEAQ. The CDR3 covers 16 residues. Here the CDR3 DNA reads TGTGCCAGCAGCTTAAGGGTCCCTGGGGCAGACTATGGCTACACCTTC. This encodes CASSLRVPGADYGYTF.

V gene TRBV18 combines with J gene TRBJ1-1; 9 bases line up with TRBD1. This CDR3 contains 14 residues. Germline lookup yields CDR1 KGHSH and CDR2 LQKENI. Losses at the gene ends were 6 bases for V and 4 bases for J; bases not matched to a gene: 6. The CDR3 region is CASSAGQGVTEAFF. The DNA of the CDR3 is TGTGCCAGCTCTGCGGGACAGGGAGTCACTGAAGCTTTCTTT.

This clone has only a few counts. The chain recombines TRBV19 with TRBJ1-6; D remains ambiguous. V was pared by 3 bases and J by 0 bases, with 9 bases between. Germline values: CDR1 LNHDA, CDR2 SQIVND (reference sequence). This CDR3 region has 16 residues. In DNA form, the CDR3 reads TGTGCCAGTAGTATGGCCACGAGCTCCTATAATTCACCCCTCCACTTT. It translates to CASSMATSSYNSPLHF.

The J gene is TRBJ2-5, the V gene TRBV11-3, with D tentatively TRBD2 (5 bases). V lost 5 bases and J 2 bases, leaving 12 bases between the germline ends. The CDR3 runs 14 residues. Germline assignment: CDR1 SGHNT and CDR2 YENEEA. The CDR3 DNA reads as TGTGCCAGCAGCCTCAGGACGGGACAAGAGACCCAGTACTTC. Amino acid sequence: CASSLRTGQETQYF. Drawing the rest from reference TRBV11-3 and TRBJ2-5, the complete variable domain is EAGVVQSPRYKIIEKKQPVAFWCNPISGHNTLYWYLQNLGQGPELLIRYENEEAVDDSQLPKDRFSAERLKGVDSTLKIQPAELGDSAVYLCASSLRTGQETQYFGPGTRLLVL.

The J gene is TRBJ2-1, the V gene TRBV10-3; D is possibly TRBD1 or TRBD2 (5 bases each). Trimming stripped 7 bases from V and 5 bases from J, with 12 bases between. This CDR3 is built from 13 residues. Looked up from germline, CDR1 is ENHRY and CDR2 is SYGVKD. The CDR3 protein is CAIKISGHNEQFF. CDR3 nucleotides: TGTGCCATCAAGATCTCGGGACACAATGAGCAGTTCTTC.

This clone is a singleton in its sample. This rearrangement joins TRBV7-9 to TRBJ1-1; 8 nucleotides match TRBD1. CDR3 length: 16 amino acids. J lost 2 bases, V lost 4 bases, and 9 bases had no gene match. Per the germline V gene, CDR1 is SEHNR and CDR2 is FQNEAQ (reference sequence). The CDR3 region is CASSSSNRGINTEAFF. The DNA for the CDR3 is TGTGCCAGCAGCTCTTCCAACAGGGGGATCAACACTGAAGCTTTCTTT.

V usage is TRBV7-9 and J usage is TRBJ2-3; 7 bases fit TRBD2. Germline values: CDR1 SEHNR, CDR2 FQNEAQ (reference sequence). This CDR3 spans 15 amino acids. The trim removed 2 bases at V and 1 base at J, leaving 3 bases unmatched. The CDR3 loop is CASSLRGDGTDTQYF. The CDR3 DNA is TGTGCCAGCAGCTTACGGGGGGACGGCACAGATACGCAGTATTTT. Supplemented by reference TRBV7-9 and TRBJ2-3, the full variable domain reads DTGVSQNPRHKITKRGQNVTFRCDPISEHNRLYWYRQTLGQGPEFLTYFQNEAQLEKSRLLSDRFSAERPKGSFSTLEIQRTEQGDSAMYLCASSLRGDGTDTQYFGPGTRLTVL.

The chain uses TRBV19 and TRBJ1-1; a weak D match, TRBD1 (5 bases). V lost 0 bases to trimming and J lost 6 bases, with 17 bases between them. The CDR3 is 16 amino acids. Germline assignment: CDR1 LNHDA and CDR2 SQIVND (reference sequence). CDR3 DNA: TGTGCCAGTAGTATAGATGGGTTTAGGGGTAGTCCTGAAGCTTTCTTT. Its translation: CASSIDGFRGSPEAFF.

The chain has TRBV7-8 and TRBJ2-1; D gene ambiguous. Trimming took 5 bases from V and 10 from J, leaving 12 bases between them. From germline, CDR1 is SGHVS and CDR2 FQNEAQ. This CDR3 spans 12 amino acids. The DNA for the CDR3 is TGTGCCAGCAGCCTAGGCCCGGCCGAGCAGTTCTTC. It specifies CASSLGPAEQFF.

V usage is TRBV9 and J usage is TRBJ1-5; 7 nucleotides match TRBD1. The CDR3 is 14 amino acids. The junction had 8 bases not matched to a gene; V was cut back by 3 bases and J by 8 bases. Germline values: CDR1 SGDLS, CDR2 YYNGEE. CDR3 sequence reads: CASSAGQNYEPQHF. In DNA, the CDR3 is TGTGCCAGCAGCGCGGGACAGAATTATGAGCCCCAGCATTTT.

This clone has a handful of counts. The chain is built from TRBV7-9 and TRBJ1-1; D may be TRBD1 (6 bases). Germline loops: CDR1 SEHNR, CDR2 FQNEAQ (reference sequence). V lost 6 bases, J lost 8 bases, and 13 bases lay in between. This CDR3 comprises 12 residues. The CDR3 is CASRPEDSEAFF. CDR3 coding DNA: TGTGCCAGCAGACCTGAGGACAGCGAAGCTTTCTTT.

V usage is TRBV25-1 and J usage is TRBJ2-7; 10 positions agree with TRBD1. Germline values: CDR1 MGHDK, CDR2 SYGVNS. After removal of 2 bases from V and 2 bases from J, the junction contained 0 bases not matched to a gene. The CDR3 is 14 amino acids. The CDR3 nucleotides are TGTGCCAGCAGTGAAGACAGGGGGCCCTACGAGCAGTACTTC. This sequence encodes CASSEDRGPYEQYF.

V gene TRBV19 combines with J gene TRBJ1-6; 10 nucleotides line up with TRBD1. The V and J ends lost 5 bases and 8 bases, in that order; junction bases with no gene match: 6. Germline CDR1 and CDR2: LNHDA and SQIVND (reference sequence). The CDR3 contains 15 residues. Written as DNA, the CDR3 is TGTGCCAGTAGTGAGGGACAGGGGAGTGATTCACCCCTCCACTTT. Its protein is CASSEGQGSDSPLHF. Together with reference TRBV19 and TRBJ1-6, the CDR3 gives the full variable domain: DGGITQSPKYLFRKEGQNVTLSCEQNLNHDAMYWYRQDPGQGLRLIYYSQIVNDFQKGDIAEGYSVSREKKESFPLTVTSAQKNPTAFYLCASSEGQGSDSPLHFGNGTRLTVT.

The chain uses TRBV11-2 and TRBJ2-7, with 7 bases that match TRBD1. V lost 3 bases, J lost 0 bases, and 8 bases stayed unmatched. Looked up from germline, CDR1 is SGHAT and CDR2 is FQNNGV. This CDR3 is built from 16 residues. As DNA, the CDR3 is TGTGCCAGCAGCTTGAGGCCGGACAGGAGCTCCTACGAGCAGTACTTC. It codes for CASSLRPDRSSYEQYF.

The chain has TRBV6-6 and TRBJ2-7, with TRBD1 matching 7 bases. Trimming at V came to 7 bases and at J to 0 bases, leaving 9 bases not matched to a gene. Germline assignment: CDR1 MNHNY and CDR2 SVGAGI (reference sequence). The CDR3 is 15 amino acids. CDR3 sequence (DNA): TGTGCCAGCAACCAATACAGGGGTTCCTCCTACGAGCAGTACTTC. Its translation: CASNQYRGSSYEQYF.

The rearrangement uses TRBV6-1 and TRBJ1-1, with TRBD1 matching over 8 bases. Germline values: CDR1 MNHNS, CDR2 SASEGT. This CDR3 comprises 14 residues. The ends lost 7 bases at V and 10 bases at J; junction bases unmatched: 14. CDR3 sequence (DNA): TGTGCCAGCAATTTGGACAGGGTTTCTCCTGGAGCTTTCTTT. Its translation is CASNLDRVSPGAFF.

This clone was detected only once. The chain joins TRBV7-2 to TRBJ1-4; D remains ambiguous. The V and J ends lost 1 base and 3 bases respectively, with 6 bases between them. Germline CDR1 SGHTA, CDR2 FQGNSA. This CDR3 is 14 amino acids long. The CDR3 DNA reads TGTGCCAGCAGCTTAGGAGGGTCTAATGAAAAACTGTTTTTT. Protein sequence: CASSLGGSNEKLFF.

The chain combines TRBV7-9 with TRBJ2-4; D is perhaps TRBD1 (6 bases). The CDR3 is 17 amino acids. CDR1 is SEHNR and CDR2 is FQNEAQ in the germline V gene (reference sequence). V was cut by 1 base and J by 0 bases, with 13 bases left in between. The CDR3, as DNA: TGTGCCAGCAGCTTAGAAACAGGGACACTAGCCAAAAACATTCAGTACTTC. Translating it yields CASSLETGTLAKNIQYF.